The 15 T cell receptor beta chains below all came from one sample that was sequenced in a study of TIL therapy for anti-PD-1-resistant metastatic lung cancer. The immunoSEQ assay was v3. Profiled with immunoSEQ multiplex PCR; TCRdb holds only in-frame clones, not every one. The top ten hold around 4.8% of the sample, which has about 57,000 clones, roughly 85% seen once. Regarding time point: pre-treatment sample, taken before nivolumab and TIL therapy. The sequences come from blood, collected at baseline. Every receptor here comes from a woman between 30 and 85 years old with non-small cell lung cancer.

The chain carries TRBV7-9 and TRBJ1-5, with 9 bases lining up with TRBD1. Germline trimming cut 1 base from V and 7 bases from J; bases unmatched to any gene: 5. CDR3 length equals 15 residues. The germline CDR1 and CDR2 sequences are SEHNR and FQNEAQ (reference sequence). The CDR3: CASSLGQGGIQPQHF. The CDR3, as DNA: TGTGCCAGCAGCTTAGGACAGGGGGGGATCCAGCCCCAGCATTTT.

This sequence joins TRBV28 and TRBJ1-1; no reliable D call. V was pared by 3 bases and J by 0 bases, with 8 bases between. CDR1 MDHEN and CDR2 SYDVKM come from the germline V gene. This CDR3 spans 14 amino acids. CDR3 amino acids: CASSLGGMNTEAFF. The DNA for the CDR3 is TGTGCCAGCAGTTTGGGCGGCATGAACACTGAAGCTTTCTTT.

J is TRBJ1-6 and V is TRBV27, with 7 bases fitting TRBD1. The CDR3 totals 15 residues. The junction had 8 bases not matched to a gene; V was cut back by 4 bases and J by 8 bases. The V gene's germline CDR1 is MNHEY and CDR2 SMNVEV (reference sequence). In DNA form, the CDR3 reads TGTGCCAGCAGTTCGACGACAGGGACATATTCACCCCTCCACTTT. Translating it yields CASSSTTGTYSPLHF.

The chain joins TRBV25-1 to TRBJ2-5, with a tentative D call TRBD2 (5 bases). Trimming removed 5 bases at V and 4 bases at J, with 17 bases between. This CDR3 is built from 15 residues. CDR1 and CDR2 from the germline V gene are MGHDK and SYGVNS. The CDR3 region has the DNA TGTGCCAGCAGTCCAGTAAGAGGGATTTTAGAGACCCAGTACTTC. This gives the protein CASSPVRGILETQYF.

V usage is TRBV7-2 and J usage is TRBJ1-1; D is ambiguous. V was cut by 5 bases and J by 1 base, with 11 bases left in between. This CDR3 comprises 14 residues. Germline CDR1 is SGHTA and CDR2 is FQGNSA. The CDR3 is CASSPMTANTEAFF. CDR3 nucleotides: TGTGCCAGCAGCCCCATGACGGCGAACACTGAAGCTTTCTTT.

The chain has TRBV4-1 and TRBJ2-3, with a possible D match to TRBD1 (6 bases). Trimming took 1 base from V and 7 from J, leaving 12 bases between them. CDR3 length equals 14 residues. The germline V gene encodes CDR1 MGHRA and CDR2 YSYEKL. Written as DNA, the CDR3 is TGCGCCAGCAGCCAAGGATGGGGGACAAATACGCAGTATTTT. This encodes CASSQGWGTNTQYF.

This chain connects TRBV6-1 to TRBJ2-1, with D hard to call. Germline V gene sequence: CDR1 MNHNS, CDR2 SASEGT. This CDR3 spans 10 amino acids. Trimming took off 5 bases at V and 8 bases at J, with 4 bases between the two ends. CDR3 coding DNA: TGTGCCAGCAGTAGTTATGAGCAGTTCTTC. It specifies CASSSYEQFF.

This chain joins TRBV2 and TRBJ2-5; 9 bases are a match to TRBD2. The CDR3 covers 18 residues. Germline CDR1 reads SNHLY; CDR2 reads FYNNEI. With 4 bases clipped from V and 5 bases from J, the junction kept 17 bases outside the gene matches. CDR3 in amino acids: CASSARSFTIAGAETQYF. The CDR3 DNA reads as TGTGCCAGCAGTGCCCGCTCTTTCACAATAGCGGGGGCTGAGACCCAGTACTTC. Drawing the rest from reference TRBV2 and TRBJ2-5, the complete variable domain is EPEVTQTPSHQVTQMGQEVILRCVPISNHLYFYWYRQILGQKVEFLVSFYNNEISEKSEIFDDQFSVERPDGSNFTLKIRSTKLEDSAMYFCASSARSFTIAGAETQYFGPGTRLLVL.

The rearrangement uses TRBV19 and TRBJ1-2; no clear D gene. Trimming removed 3 bases from V and 4 bases from J, with 9 bases in between. In germline, CDR1 is LNHDA, CDR2 SQIVND (reference sequence). The CDR3 is made up of 13 amino acids. CDR3 nucleotides: TGTGCCAGTAGTATCGTCAGGACCTATGGCTACACCTTC. It translates to CASSIVRTYGYTF.

This clone has just a few counts. The chain couples TRBV2 to TRBJ1-2, with D uncertain. CDR1 and CDR2 (germline): SNHLY, FYNNEI. The CDR3 covers 13 residues. Trimming stripped 6 bases from V and 4 bases from J, with 12 bases between. The CDR3 DNA is TGTGCCAGCAGAGACTCGGGCTTCTATGGCTACACCTTC. This translates into CASRDSGFYGYTF.

The gene calls are TRBV27 and TRBJ2-7, with 11 nucleotides matching TRBD1. J was trimmed by 2 bases and V by 2 bases; bases with no gene match: 8. Per germline, CDR1 MNHEY and CDR2 SMNVEV (reference sequence). CDR3 length: 17 residues. The CDR3 loop reads CASSLAPPGQGAYEQYF. The DNA for the CDR3 is TGTGCCAGCAGTTTAGCCCCGCCGGGACAGGGGGCCTACGAGCAGTACTTC.

This chain joins TRBV28 and TRBJ1-4; D unresolved. CDR1 is MDHEN, CDR2 SYDVKM, per germline. V lost 3 bases to trimming and J lost 2 bases, with 7 bases between them. The CDR3 spans 14 residues. This CDR3 is CASSLGLTNEKLFF. CDR3 bases: TGTGCCAGCAGTTTGGGTTTGACTAATGAAAAACTGTTTTTT.

The chain links TRBV4-1 to TRBJ1-4, with D uncertain. Germline lookup yields CDR1 MGHRA and CDR2 YSYEKL. This CDR3 region has 16 residues. V was trimmed by 0 bases and J by 7 bases, leaving 15 bases between them. CDR3 nucleotide sequence: TGCGCCAGCAGCCAAGATATGAGGGTTCGGCGTGAAAAACTGTTTTTT. It is translated as CASSQDMRVRREKLFF.

A single count supports this clone. The chain couples TRBV6-5 to TRBJ2-1; 7 bases map to TRBD2. The ends lost 6 bases at V and 14 bases at J; junction bases unmatched: 10. Germline CDR1 MNHEY, CDR2 SVGAGI. The CDR3 has 12 residues. The CDR3 region has the DNA TGTGCCAGCAGACCCCGAGCGGGGAAAGAGTTCTTC. The encoded protein is CASRPRAGKEFF.

V usage is TRBV25-1 and J usage is TRBJ1-2; D is undetermined. CDR1 MGHDK and CDR2 SYGVNS come from the germline V gene. With 3 bases removed from V and 7 bases from J, the gap between germline ends came to 18 bases. The CDR3 consists of 15 residues. The CDR3 region has the DNA TGTGCCAGCAGTGATGCTAAGGGCACCCCGTTTGGCTACACCTTC. This encodes CASSDAKGTPFGYTF.